What follows is one TCR beta chain and its context. Its specificity is not known. This sample stems from a study of CD8 T cells in ankylosing spondylitis. General study points: Characteristic, it appeared, of ankylosing spondylitis blood was a TCR beta motif of eight highly homologous variants.

Via MiXCR, TCRdb re-called the 5' RACE reads, giving one row per CDR3 protein. The table includes some 840,000 distinct CDR3 sequences, over 9.5% detected once. Trimming took 6 bases from V and 0 from J; bases not matched to a gene: 13. Germline values: CDR1 MNHNS, CDR2 SASEGT. The CDR3 loop spans 17 amino acids. Sequencing used blood, either unsorted or a sorted T cell fraction (not recorded which). The rearrangement joins TRBV6-1 to TRBJ2-5; 7 nucleotides match TRBD1. The clonotype was recovered from a male donor with ankylosing spondylitis. The CDR3 bases are TGTGCCAGCAGCTCCCTCCGGGACAGTCCGTACCAAGAGACCCAGTACTTC. Its protein product is CASSSLRDSPYQETQYF.